This record looks at one T cell receptor (beta chain) sequence and its context. Per the study methods: It was from reference gene primer amplification that nucleated cell counts were estimated. Generated by immunoSEQ multiplex PCR, the TCRdb table keeps only in-frame clones and is missing some. V and J calls and clone size are given by that table; D and trimming were obtained from the DNA. The table includes 160,000 or so clones, over 80% detected once. This sample was taken from a study of blood T cell repertoires in COVID-19. The wider study: COVID-19 samples, acute and convalescent, were from the United States, Italy and Spain. The analysed material was cDNA or gDNA that came from T cells, B-cell-depleted T cells, or PBMCs.

The V gene's germline CDR1 is LNHDA and CDR2 SQIVND (reference sequence). The V gene end was trimmed by 5 bases and the J gene end by 4 bases; junction bases not matched to a gene: 15. This CDR3 region has 17 residues. This receptor was identified in a woman in her 70s with acute or convalescent COVID-19. The chain links TRBV19 to TRBJ2-3; 7 bases agree with TRBD2. The specimen sequenced was peripheral blood. The DNA for the CDR3 is TGTGCCAGTAGTCCACGACTAGCCTCGGGTGGCTCAGATACGCAGTATTTT. Translated: CASSPRLASGGSDTQYF. The full variable domain, in which reference TRBV19 and TRBJ2-3 provide the parts outside the CDR3, is DGGITQSPKYLFRKEGQNVTLSCEQNLNHDAMYWYRQDPGQGLRLIYYSQIVNDFQKGDIAEGYSVSREKKESFPLTVTSAQKNPTAFYLCASSPRLASGGSDTQYFGPGTRLTVL.